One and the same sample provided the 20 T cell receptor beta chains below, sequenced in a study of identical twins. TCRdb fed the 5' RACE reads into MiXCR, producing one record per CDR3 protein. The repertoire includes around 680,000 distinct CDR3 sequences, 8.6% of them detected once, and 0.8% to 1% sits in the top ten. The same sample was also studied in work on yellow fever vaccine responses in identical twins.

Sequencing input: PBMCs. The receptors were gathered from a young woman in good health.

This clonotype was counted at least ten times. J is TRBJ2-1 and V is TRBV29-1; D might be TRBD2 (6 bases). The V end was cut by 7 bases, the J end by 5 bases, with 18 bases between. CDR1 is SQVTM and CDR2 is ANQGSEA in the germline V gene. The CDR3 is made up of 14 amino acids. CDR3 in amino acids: CSGQTGTGNNEQFF. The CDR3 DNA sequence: TGCAGCGGCCAAACCGGGACTGGCAACAATGAGCAGTTCTTC.

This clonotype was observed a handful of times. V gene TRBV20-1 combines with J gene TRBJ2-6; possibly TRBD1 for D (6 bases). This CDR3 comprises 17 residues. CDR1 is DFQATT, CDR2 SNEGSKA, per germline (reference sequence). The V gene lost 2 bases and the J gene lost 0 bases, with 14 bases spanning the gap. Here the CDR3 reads CSARYQTGPSGANVLTF. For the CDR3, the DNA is TGCAGTGCTAGATACCAGACAGGCCCCTCTGGGGCCAACGTCCTGACTTTC.

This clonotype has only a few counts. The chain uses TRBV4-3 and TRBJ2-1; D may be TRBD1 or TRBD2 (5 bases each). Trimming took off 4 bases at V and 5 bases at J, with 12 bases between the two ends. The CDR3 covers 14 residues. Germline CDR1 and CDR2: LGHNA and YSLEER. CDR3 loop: CASSPTEGNNEQFF. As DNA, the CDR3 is TGCGCCAGCAGCCCAACAGAGGGGAACAATGAGCAGTTCTTC.

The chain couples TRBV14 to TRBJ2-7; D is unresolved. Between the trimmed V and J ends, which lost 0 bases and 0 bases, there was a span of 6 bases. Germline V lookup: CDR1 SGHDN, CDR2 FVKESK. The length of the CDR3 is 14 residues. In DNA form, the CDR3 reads TGTGCCAGCAGCCAAGACGGCAACTCCTACGAGCAGTACTTC. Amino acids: CASSQDGNSYEQYF.

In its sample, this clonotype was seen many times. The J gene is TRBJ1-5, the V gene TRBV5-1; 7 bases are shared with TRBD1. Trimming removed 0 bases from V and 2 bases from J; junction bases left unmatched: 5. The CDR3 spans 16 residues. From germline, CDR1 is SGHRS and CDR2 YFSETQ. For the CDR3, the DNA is TGCGCCAGCAGCTTGGGACAGGGCCCGGGCAATCAGCCCCAGCATTTT. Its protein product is CASSLGQGPGNQPQHF.

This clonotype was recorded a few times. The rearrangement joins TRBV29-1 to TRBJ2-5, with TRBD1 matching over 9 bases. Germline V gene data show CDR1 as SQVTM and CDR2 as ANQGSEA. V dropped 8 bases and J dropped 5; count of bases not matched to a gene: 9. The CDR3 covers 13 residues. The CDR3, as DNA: TGCAGCCACCGGGGGACAGGGCTGGAGACCCAGTACTTC. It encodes CSHRGTGLETQYF.

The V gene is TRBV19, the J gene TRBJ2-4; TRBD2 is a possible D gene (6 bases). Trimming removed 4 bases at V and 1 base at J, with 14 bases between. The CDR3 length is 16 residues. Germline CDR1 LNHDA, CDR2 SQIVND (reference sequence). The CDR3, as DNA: TGTGCCAGTAGTACAGGGACTCCAGGGGCCAAAAACATTCAGTACTTC. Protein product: CASSTGTPGAKNIQYF.

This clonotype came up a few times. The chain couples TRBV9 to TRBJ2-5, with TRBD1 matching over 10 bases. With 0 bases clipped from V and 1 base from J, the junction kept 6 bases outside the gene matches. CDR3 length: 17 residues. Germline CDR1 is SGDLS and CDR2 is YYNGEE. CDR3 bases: TGTGCCAGCAGCGTAGAGGGACAGGGGACGCCCCAAGAGACCCAGTACTTC. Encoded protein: CASSVEGQGTPQETQYF.

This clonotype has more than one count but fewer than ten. CDR3 bases: TGCGCCAGCAGAGGTATGCAGGGTAGCTACGAGCAGTACTTC. Translating it yields CASRGMQGSYEQYF. The rearrangement uses TRBV5-1 and TRBJ2-7, with TRBD1 as a possible D gene (5 bases). CDR3 length: 14 amino acids. Germline V gene sequence: CDR1 SGHRS, CDR2 YFSETQ. V was cut by 5 bases and J by 3 bases, with 15 bases left in between.

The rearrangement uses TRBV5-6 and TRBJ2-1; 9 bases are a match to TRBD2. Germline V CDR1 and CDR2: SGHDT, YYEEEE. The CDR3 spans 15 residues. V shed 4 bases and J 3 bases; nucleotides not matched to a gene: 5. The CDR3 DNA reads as TGTGCCAGCAGCCCGAGCGGGAGGTTCTACAATGAGCAGTTCTTC. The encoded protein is CASSPSGRFYNEQFF. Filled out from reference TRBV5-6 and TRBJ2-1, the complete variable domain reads DAGVTQSPTHLIKTRGQQVTLRCSPKSGHDTVSWYQQALGQGPQFIFQYYEEEERQRGNFPDRFSGHQFPNYSSELNVNALLLGDSALYLCASSPSGRFYNEQFFGPGTRLTVL.

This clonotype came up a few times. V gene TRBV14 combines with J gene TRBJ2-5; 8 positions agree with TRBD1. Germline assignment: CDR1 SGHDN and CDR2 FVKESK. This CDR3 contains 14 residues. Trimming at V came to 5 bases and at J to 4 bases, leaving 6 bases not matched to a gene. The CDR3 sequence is CASSSTGARETQYF. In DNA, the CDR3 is TGTGCCAGCAGCTCGACAGGGGCGCGAGAGACCCAGTACTTC.

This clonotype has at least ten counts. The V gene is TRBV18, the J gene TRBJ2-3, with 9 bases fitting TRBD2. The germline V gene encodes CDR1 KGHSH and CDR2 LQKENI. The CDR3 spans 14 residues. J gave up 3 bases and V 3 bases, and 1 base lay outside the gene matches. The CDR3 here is CASSPAGGTDTQYF. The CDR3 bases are TGTGCCAGCTCACCGGCGGGAGGGACAGATACGCAGTATTTT.

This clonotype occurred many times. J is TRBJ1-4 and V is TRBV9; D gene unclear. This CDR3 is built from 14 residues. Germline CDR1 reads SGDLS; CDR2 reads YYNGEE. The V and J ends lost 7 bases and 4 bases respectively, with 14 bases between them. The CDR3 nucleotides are TGTGCCAGCGCTACCGGACCGAATAATGAAAAACTGTTTTTT. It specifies CASATGPNNEKLFF.

CDR3 amino acids: CASSTDGATSGANTGELFF. DNA for the CDR3: TGTGCCAGCAGTACCGATGGGGCTACGAGCGGGGCGAACACCGGGGAGCTGTTTTTT. The V gene is TRBV12-3 or TRBV12-4, the J gene TRBJ2-2; TRBD2 matches at 7 bases. The CDR3 has 19 residues. The trim removed 5 bases at V and 0 bases at J, leaving 15 bases unmatched.

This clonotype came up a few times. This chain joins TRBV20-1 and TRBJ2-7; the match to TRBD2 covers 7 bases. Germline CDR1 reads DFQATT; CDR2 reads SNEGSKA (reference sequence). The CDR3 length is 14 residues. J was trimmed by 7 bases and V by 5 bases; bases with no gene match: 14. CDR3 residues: CSAGRRGGASEQYF. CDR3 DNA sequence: TGCAGTGCTGGAAGAAGGGGAGGGGCCTCGGAGCAGTACTTC.

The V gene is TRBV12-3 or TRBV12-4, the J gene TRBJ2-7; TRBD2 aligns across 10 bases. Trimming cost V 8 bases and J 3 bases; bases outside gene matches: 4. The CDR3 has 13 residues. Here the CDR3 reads CASVKRGGYEQYF. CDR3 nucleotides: TGTGCCAGCGTAAAGCGGGGGGGCTACGAGCAGTACTTC.

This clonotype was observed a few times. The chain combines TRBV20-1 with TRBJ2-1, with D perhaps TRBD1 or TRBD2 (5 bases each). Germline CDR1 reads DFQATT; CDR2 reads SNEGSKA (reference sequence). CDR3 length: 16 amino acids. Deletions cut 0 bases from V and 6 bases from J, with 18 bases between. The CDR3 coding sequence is TGCAGTGCTAGAGATCGATTCGAGGGGCGGTCCAATGAGCAGTTCTTC. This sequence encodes CSARDRFEGRSNEQFF.

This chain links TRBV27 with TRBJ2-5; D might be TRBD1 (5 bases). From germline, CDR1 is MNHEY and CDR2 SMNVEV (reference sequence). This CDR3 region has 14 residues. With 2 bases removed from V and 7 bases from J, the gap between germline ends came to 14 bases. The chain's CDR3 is CASSLNEGVGTQYF. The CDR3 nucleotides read TGTGCCAGCAGTTTAAACGAAGGGGTAGGGACCCAGTACTTC.

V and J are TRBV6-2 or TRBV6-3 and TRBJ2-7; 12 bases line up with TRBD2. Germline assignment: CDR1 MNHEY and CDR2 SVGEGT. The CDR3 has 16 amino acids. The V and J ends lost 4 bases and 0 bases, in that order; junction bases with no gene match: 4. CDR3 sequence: CASSFRTSGTSYEQYF. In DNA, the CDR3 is TGTGCCAGCAGTTTCAGGACTAGCGGGACCTCCTACGAGCAGTACTTC.

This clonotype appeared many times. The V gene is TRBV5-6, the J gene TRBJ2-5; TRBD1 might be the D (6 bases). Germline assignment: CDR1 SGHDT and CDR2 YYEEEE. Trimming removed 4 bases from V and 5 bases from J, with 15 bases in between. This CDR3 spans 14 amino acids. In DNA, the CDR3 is TGTGCCAGCAGCAGCCCCTACAGGGCTGAGACCCAGTACTTC. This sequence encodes CASSSPYRAETQYF.